Below, one T cell receptor (beta chain) is given with its context. Its cognate antigen is unknown. Profiled with immunoSEQ multiplex PCR; TCRdb holds only in-frame clones, not every one. The profile shows around 150,000 clones, 91% of them singletons. Researchers grouped second doses given at about 4 or about 12 weeks into one pool. The data originate from a study of T cell responses to AZD1222 COVID-19 vaccine. Study-wide points: Among vaccine-associated CD4 TCRs, coverage spanned spike, with dominance at 160-218 and 743-854. Nearly half of unique spike-specific TCRs reportedly avoided B.1.351 and B.1.1.7 mutated regions. Baseline antibody screening turned up just a handful of seropositive AZD1222 recipients.

The trim removed 2 bases at V and 8 bases at J, leaving 4 bases unmatched. This CDR3 spans 14 amino acids. Germline values: CDR1 MGHRA, CDR2 YSYEKL. This specimen was peripheral blood, taken 28 days after the second AZD1222 dose. This sequence was found in an adult who received the AZD1222 COVID-19 vaccine. V is TRBV4-1 and J is TRBJ2-4, with 9 bases aligning to TRBD2. The CDR3 here is CASSQLAGVHIQYF. In DNA form, the CDR3 reads TGCGCCAGCAGCCAATTAGCGGGAGTGCACATTCAGTACTTC.